These T cell receptor beta chains were read from a single sample in a study of T cells in Graves' hyperthyroidism and ophthalmopathy. TCRdb re-called the multiplex PCR reads through MiXCR, storing one row per CDR3 protein. The sample carries around 600,000 distinct CDR3 sequences, about 45% recorded once. The specimen sequenced was peripheral blood or thyroid tissue (not recorded which). The receptors were gathered from an adult man with Graves' disease, either hyperthyroidism or ophthalmopathy (not recorded which). CDR3s include the opening cysteine and the closing phenylalanine or tryptophan. The D gene is left open where the match is weak. The size entry is marked missing in some rows and otherwise reads once, few, many or a size class.

j_gene: TRBJ2-5
abundance: once
v_gene: TRBV29-1
d_gene: -
CDR3nt: TGCAGCGTTATGGAGCCGGAGACCCAGTACTTC
CDR3aa: CSVMEPETQYF

j_gene: TRBJ2-7
abundance: -
v_gene: TRBV20-1
d_gene: -
CDR3nt: TGCAGTGCATCTACCCACTCCTACGAGCAGTACTTC
CDR3aa: CSASTHSYEQYF

j_gene: TRBJ2-7
abundance: -
v_gene: TRBV7-9
d_gene: TRBD2
CDR3nt: TGTGCCAGCAGCCCCCGGGCGGGGGGGCGCGAGCAGTACTTC
CDR3aa: CASSPRAGGREQYF

j_gene: TRBJ1-1
abundance: many
v_gene: TRBV7-8
d_gene: TRBD1
CDR3nt: TGTGCCAGCAGCCGTGACAGGGGGTCTGAAGCTTTCTTT
CDR3aa: CASSRDRGSEAFF

j_gene: TRBJ2-1
abundance: -
v_gene: TRBV5-4
d_gene: -
CDR3nt: TGTGCCAGCATATTGGCGGCCCAGGGATGCGCGCCTGAGCAGTTCTTC
CDR3aa: CASILAAQGCAPEQFF

j_gene: TRBJ2-7
abundance: -
v_gene: TRBV20-1
d_gene: TRBD2
CDR3nt: TGCAGTGCTAGAGACACTAGCGGACTCTCCTACGAGCAGTACTTC
CDR3aa: CSARDTSGLSYEQYF

j_gene: TRBJ1-1
abundance: few
v_gene: TRBV7-9
d_gene: TRBD1
CDR3nt: TGTGCCAGCAGACCGGAACTAGGACAGGGGCATCGGGATGAAGCTTTCTTT
CDR3aa: CASRPELGQGHRDEAFF

j_gene: TRBJ1-5
abundance: -
v_gene: TRBV20-1
d_gene: TRBD1
CDR3nt: TGCAGTGCTAGAGATCCCAACAGGGGTTTTGGCAATCAGCCCCAGCATTTT
CDR3aa: CSARDPNRGFGNQPQHF

j_gene: TRBJ1-5
abundance: -
v_gene: TRBV10-3
d_gene: -
CDR3nt: TGTGCCATCAGTGAGTCTAGGGGCAATCAGCCCCAGCATTTT
CDR3aa: CAISESRGNQPQHF

j_gene: TRBJ2-7
abundance: few
v_gene: TRBV20-1
d_gene: -
CDR3nt: TGCAGTGCTAGAGTCGGCAGGGGGGGCGAGCAGTACTTC
CDR3aa: CSARVGRGGEQYF

j_gene: TRBJ2-7
abundance: few
v_gene: TRBV5-1
d_gene: -
CDR3nt: TGCGCCAGCAGCTTGCTCTCCGCAGGGGACGAGCAGTACTTC
CDR3aa: CASSLLSAGDEQYF

j_gene: TRBJ2-7
abundance: -
v_gene: TRBV7-2
d_gene: TRBD1
CDR3nt: TGTGCCAGCAGCCTTTCAGCCGGGACAGGGGGCGAGCAGTACTTC
CDR3aa: CASSLSAGTGGEQYF

j_gene: TRBJ2-6
abundance: -
v_gene: TRBV7-2
d_gene: -
CDR3nt: -
CDR3aa: CASSEWAGGSPEAF

j_gene: TRBJ1-2
abundance: -
v_gene: TRBV7-8
d_gene: TRBD1
CDR3nt: TGTGCCAGCAGCTCCACGACAGGGAACTACACCTTC
CDR3aa: CASSSTTGNYTF

j_gene: TRBJ2-2
abundance: few
v_gene: TRBV5-1
d_gene: -
CDR3nt: TGCGCCAGCAGCACCACAGGGCCCGGGGAGCTGTTTTTT
CDR3aa: CASSTTGPGELFF

j_gene: TRBJ1-2
abundance: -
v_gene: TRBV7-2
d_gene: TRBD1
CDR3nt: TGTGCCAGCAGCTCTACAGGGGCGTCTTATGGCTACACCTTC
CDR3aa: CASSSTGASYGYTF

j_gene: TRBJ2-5
abundance: -
v_gene: TRBV25-1
d_gene: -
CDR3nt: TGTGCCAGCAGTGTTTCAGCCGGGGAGACCCAGTACTTC
CDR3aa: CASSVSAGETQYF

j_gene: TRBJ1-2
abundance: -
v_gene: TRBV10-3
d_gene: -
CDR3nt: TGTGCCAGCAAAAGGGGGGCGCCTTGGTATGGCTACACCTTC
CDR3aa: CASKRGAPWYGYTF

j_gene: TRBJ1-1
abundance: -
v_gene: TRBV6-6
d_gene: -
CDR3nt: TGTGCCAGCAGTTACCTGGGGTTCAACGCTGAAGCTTTCTTT
CDR3aa: CASSYLGFNAEAFF

j_gene: TRBJ1-4
abundance: many
v_gene: TRBV29-1
d_gene: -
CDR3nt: TGCAGCGTTGAGTTGGCAACTAATGAAAAACTGTTTTTT
CDR3aa: CSVELATNEKLFF

j_gene: TRBJ2-5
abundance: many
v_gene: TRBV2
d_gene: TRBD1
CDR3nt: TGTGCCAGCAGCTACCGGGACAGGCCCCAAGAGACCCAGTACTTC
CDR3aa: CASSYRDRPQETQYF

j_gene: TRBJ1-1
abundance: -
v_gene: TRBV2
d_gene: -
CDR3nt: TGTGCCAGCAGTTTGGGAGTTTTCAACACTGAAGCTTTCTTT
CDR3aa: CASSLGVFNTEAFF

j_gene: TRBJ1-5
abundance: few
v_gene: TRBV7-2
d_gene: TRBD1
CDR3nt: TGTGCCAGCAGCTTAAGTCGGGACAGGGGCCAGCCCCAGCATTTT
CDR3aa: CASSLSRDRGQPQHF

j_gene: TRBJ2-7
abundance: -
v_gene: TRBV7-9
d_gene: -
CDR3nt: TGTGCCAGCAGCGCAAGGGACCCGGATGGCTACGAGCAGTACTTC
CDR3aa: CASSARDPDGYEQYF

j_gene: TRBJ1-6
abundance: once
v_gene: TRBV11-2
d_gene: -
CDR3nt: TGTGCCAGCAGCTTAGGGAGCGGGAGTTCACCCCTCCACTTT
CDR3aa: CASSLGSGSSPLHF

j_gene: TRBJ1-6
abundance: -
v_gene: TRBV10-3
d_gene: TRBD1
CDR3nt: TGTGCTGACGGACAGGGGAATTCACCCCTCCACTTT
CDR3aa: CADGQGNSPLHF

j_gene: TRBJ2-5
abundance: -
v_gene: TRBV7-2
d_gene: -
CDR3nt: TGTGCCAGCAGCTTCCGGGCGGGACAGCAAGAGACCCAGTACTTC
CDR3aa: CASSFRAGQQETQYF

j_gene: TRBJ2-5
abundance: -
v_gene: TRBV29-1
d_gene: -
CDR3nt: TGCAGCCCGCGGACAGAAGAGACCCAGTACTTC
CDR3aa: CSPRTEETQYF

j_gene: TRBJ1-5
abundance: -
v_gene: TRBV2
d_gene: TRBD1
CDR3nt: TGTGCCAGCAGTGACAGGGGGAATCGCAATCAGCCCCAGCATTTT
CDR3aa: CASSDRGNRNQPQHF

j_gene: TRBJ2-3
abundance: -
v_gene: TRBV15
d_gene: -
CDR3nt: TGTGCCACCACCAAAGAACAGGGATGGGGCACAGATACGCAGTATTTT
CDR3aa: CATTKEQGWGTDTQYF

j_gene: TRBJ1-5
abundance: few
v_gene: TRBV19
d_gene: TRBD1
CDR3nt: TGTGCCAGTAGTATCACCCGACAGGGTAGAAGGAATCAGCCCCAGCATTTT
CDR3aa: CASSITRQGRRNQPQHF

j_gene: TRBJ1-4
abundance: -
v_gene: TRBV7-9
d_gene: TRBD1
CDR3nt: TGTGCCAGCAGCTTATATCCAGGGGGGAGTGAAAAACTGTTTTTT
CDR3aa: CASSLYPGGSEKLFF

j_gene: TRBJ1-1
abundance: few
v_gene: TRBV20-1
d_gene: -
CDR3nt: TGCAGTGCTAGTACCGCCTCAAGATGGGCTGAAGCTTTCTTT
CDR3aa: CSASTASRWAEAFF

j_gene: TRBJ1-1
abundance: many
v_gene: TRBV5-1
d_gene: -
CDR3nt: TGCGCCAGCAGCTTGGCCTTCGGGTCTGAAGCTTTCTTT
CDR3aa: CASSLAFGSEAFF

j_gene: TRBJ2-7
abundance: -
v_gene: TRBV20-1
d_gene: -
CDR3nt: TGCAGTGCATTAACAGGGGGCGGGAGGTACGAGCAGTACTTC
CDR3aa: CSALTGGGRYEQYF

j_gene: TRBJ1-6
abundance: few
v_gene: TRBV10-3
d_gene: -
CDR3nt: TGTGCCATCGGCGGGACCCCTCAGGGTTCACCCCTCCACTTT
CDR3aa: CAIGGTPQGSPLHF

j_gene: TRBJ1-1
abundance: few
v_gene: TRBV2
d_gene: -
CDR3nt: TGTGCCGTCCCGAGGGTGGGGCCCACTGAAGCTTTCTTT
CDR3aa: CAVPRVGPTEAFF

j_gene: TRBJ1-6
abundance: -
v_gene: TRBV15
d_gene: TRBD1
CDR3nt: TGTGCCACCAGCAGTAGGGCAGGGGGTTCACCCCTCCACTTT
CDR3aa: CATSSRAGGSPLHF

j_gene: TRBJ1-2
abundance: -
v_gene: TRBV24-1
d_gene: TRBD1
CDR3nt: TGTGCCAGCAGTTACTCGAGATCGGGACAGGACTATGGCTACACCTTC
CDR3aa: CASSYSRSGQDYGYTF

j_gene: TRBJ2-5
abundance: many
v_gene: TRBV24-1
d_gene: TRBD2
CDR3nt: TGTGCCACCAGCAGCGGGGAGCTCCAAGAGACCCAGTACTTC
CDR3aa: CATSSGELQETQYF

j_gene: TRBJ2-7
abundance: few
v_gene: TRBV11-2
d_gene: -
CDR3nt: TGTGCCAGCAGCCTAACACGTAACTCCTACGAGCAGTACTTC
CDR3aa: CASSLTRNSYEQYF